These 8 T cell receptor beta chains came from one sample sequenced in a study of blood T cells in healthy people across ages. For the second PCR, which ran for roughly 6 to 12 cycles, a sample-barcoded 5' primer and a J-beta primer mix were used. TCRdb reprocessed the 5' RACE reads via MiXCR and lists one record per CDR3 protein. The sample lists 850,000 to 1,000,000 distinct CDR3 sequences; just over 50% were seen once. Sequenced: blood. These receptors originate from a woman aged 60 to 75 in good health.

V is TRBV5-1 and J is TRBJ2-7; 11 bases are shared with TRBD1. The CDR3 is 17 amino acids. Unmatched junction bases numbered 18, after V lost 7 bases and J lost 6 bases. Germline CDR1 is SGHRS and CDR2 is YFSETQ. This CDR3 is CASSGTGGIQDVREQYF. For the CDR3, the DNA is TGCGCCAGCTCCGGGACAGGGGGTATACAAGACGTCCGCGAGCAGTACTTC.

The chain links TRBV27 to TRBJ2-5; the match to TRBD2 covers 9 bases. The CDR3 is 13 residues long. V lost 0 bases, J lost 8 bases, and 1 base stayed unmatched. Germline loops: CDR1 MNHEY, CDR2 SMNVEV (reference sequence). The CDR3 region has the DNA TGTGCCAGCAGTTTATCGGGACTAGCCACCCAGTACTTC. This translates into CASSLSGLATQYF.

The CDR3 region is CASSYGLADEQYF. The DNA for the CDR3 is TGTGCCAGCAGTTACGGACTAGCGGACGAGCAGTACTTC. The gene calls are TRBV28 and TRBJ2-7, with 10 bases lining up with TRBD2. The V segment lost 4 bases and the J segment 5 bases; nucleotides outside the gene matches: 2. The germline V gene has CDR1 MDHEN and CDR2 SYDVKM. CDR3 length: 13 amino acids.

DNA of the CDR3: TGTGCCAGCAGCCAAGATTGGGGGGTCTACGAGCAGTACTTC. Translated: CASSQDWGVYEQYF. V gene TRBV4-2 combines with J gene TRBJ2-7, with D possibly being TRBD2 (6 bases). The CDR3 covers 14 residues. The ends were cut back, 0 bases at V and 3 bases at J, with 9 bases in the middle. Germline CDR1 and CDR2: LGHNA and YNFKEQ.

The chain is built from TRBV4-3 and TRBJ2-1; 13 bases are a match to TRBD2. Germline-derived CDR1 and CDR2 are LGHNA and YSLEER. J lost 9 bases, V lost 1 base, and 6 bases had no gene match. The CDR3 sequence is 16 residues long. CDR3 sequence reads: CASSQGGLAGKSEQFF. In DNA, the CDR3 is TGCGCCAGCAGCCAAGGGGGACTAGCGGGAAAGTCTGAGCAGTTCTTC.

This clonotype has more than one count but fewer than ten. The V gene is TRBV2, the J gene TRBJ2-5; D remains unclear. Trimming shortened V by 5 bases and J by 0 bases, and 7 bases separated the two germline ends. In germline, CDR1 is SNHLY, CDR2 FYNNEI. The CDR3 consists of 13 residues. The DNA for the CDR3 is TGTGCCAGCAGTTCAAGGTACCAAGAGACCCAGTACTTC. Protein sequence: CASSSRYQETQYF.

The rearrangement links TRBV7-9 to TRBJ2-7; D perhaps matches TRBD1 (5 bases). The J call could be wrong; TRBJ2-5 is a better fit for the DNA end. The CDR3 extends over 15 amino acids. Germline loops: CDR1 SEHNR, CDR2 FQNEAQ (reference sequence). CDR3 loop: CASRDITDLGETQYF. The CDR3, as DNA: TGTGCCAGCAGGGACATTACTGACCTTGGAGAGACCCAGTACTTC.

The CDR3 nucleotides are TGTGCCAGCAGCTTAGGCAGACAGGGCCACGAGCAGTACTTC. Its translation: CASSLGRQGHEQYF. The chain combines TRBV7-2 with TRBJ2-7; 7 nucleotides agree with TRBD1. Germline-derived CDR1 and CDR2 are SGHTA and FQGNSA. The J segment lost 5 bases and the V segment lost 1 base, leaving 5 bases of the junction unmatched. This CDR3 contains 14 residues.